Detailed here is one T cell receptor (beta chain). Its antigen remains unidentified. Germline V gives CDR1 SEHNR, CDR2 FQNEAQ (reference sequence). CDR3 size: 15 residues. Between the trimmed V and J ends, which lost 2 bases and 4 bases, there was a span of 14 bases. This entry is derived from a study of cytomegalovirus exposure and HLA in healthy donors. Amplification used 60 Vbeta primers and 13 Jbeta primers. TCRdb's copy holds only in-frame clones and misses some; the assay was immunoSEQ multiplex PCR. The sample lists about 130,000 clones, about 74% seen once, with around 2% in the top ten. All donors participated as healthy donors of bone marrow. Findings of the study overall: V segments that were indistinguishable, TRBV6-2 and TRBV6-3 among them, were omitted from analysis. The presence/absence work took it that sequencing depth was about the same across donors.

Source material: PBMCs. This chain links TRBV7-9 with TRBJ1-2, with a possible D match to TRBD1 (5 bases). The clonotype was recovered from a man in his thirties or forties in good health and CMV-seronegative. CDR3 region: CASSLFQGSSYGYTF. In DNA, the CDR3 is TGTGCCAGCAGCTTATTCCAGGGCTCAAGCTATGGCTACACCTTC. The full variable domain, completed using reference TRBV7-9 and TRBJ1-2, is DTGVSQNPRHKITKRGQNVTFRCDPISEHNRLYWYRQTLGQGPEFLTYFQNEAQLEKSRLLSDRFSAERPKGSFSTLEIQRTEQGDSAMYLCASSLFQGSSYGYTFGSGTRLTVV.